This note documents a single T cell receptor (beta chain) sequence. Antigen specificity is unknown. CDR3 length: 13 residues. Germline loops: CDR1 LNHDA, CDR2 SQIVND (reference sequence). The V and J ends lost 4 bases and 6 bases respectively, with 9 bases between them. The data were obtained in a study of long-term antiretroviral therapy in people with HIV. The assay, immunoSEQ v3.0, was run at survey level. Sequencing used immunoSEQ multiplex PCR; TCRdb keeps in-frame clones, though not all of them. In the table there are some 29,000 clones, over 90% of which are singletons. General observations from the study: Transplant-donor-level diversity was not reached after ART, though diversity increased.

This rearrangement joins TRBV19 to TRBJ2-2; the D call may be TRBD1 or TRBD2 (5 bases each). The sequence was collected from a man aged 40-55 years with HIV. The material sequenced was unsorted PBMCs, taken 6.2 years after starting antiretroviral therapy. DNA of the CDR3: TGTGCCAGTAGTACCCGAGGGGCCGGGGAGCTGTTTTTT. It encodes CASSTRGAGELFF. Full variable domain (outside the CDR3, taken from reference TRBV19 and TRBJ2-2): DGGITQSPKYLFRKEGQNVTLSCEQNLNHDAMYWYRQDPGQGLRLIYYSQIVNDFQKGDIAEGYSVSREKKESFPLTVTSAQKNPTAFYLCASSTRGAGELFFGEGSRLTVL.